A selection of T cell receptor beta chains follows, all from one sample in a study of identical twins. Using its own MiXCR run on the 5' RACE reads, TCRdb lists one record per CDR3 protein. Among approximately 680,000 distinct CDR3 sequences listed, about 7.1% were seen once. These sequences were also reported in another study, on yellow fever vaccine responses in identical twins.

Input material: PBMCs. The receptors come from a woman under 30 in good health. The CDR3 runs from the conserved cysteine through the conserved F or W. A D gene is named only where the DNA matches it firmly. Some rows have no size entry. The others give once, few or many, or a class for an expanded clone.

clone size: many
V gene: TRBV5-1
J gene: TRBJ1-4
D gene: NA
CDR3 DNA: TGCGCCAGCAGCGCTGCAACTAATGAAAAACTGTTTTTT
CDR3 protein: CASSAATNEKLFF

clone size: few
V gene: TRBV20-1
J gene: TRBJ2-1
D gene: NA
CDR3 DNA: TGCAGTGCTAGAGCTAGTGACTACAATGAGCAGTTCTTC
CDR3 protein: CSARASDYNEQFF

clone size: few
V gene: TRBV5-5
J gene: TRBJ2-3
D gene: NA
CDR3 DNA: TGTGCCAGCAGCCTGACCCCGTCGAGCACAGATACGCAGTATTTT
CDR3 protein: CASSLTPSSTDTQYF

clone size: few
V gene: TRBV3-1
J gene: TRBJ2-1
D gene: NA
CDR3 DNA: TGTGCCAGCAGCCAAGCCATCACGGACATTTATGAGCAGTTCTTC
CDR3 protein: CASSQAITDIYEQFF

clone size: NA
V gene: TRBV20-1
J gene: TRBJ2-1
D gene: TRBD2
CDR3 DNA: TGCAGTGCTAGAGATGGGCTAGCGGTTAAAGACAATGAGCAGTTCTTC
CDR3 protein: CSARDGLAVKDNEQFF

clone size: many
V gene: TRBV7-6
J gene: TRBJ2-3
D gene: NA
CDR3 DNA: TGTGCCAGCAGCTTATTGATAGGGCGAGATACGCAGTATTTT
CDR3 protein: CASSLLIGRDTQYF

clone size: few
V gene: TRBV2
J gene: TRBJ2-7
D gene: TRBD1
CDR3 DNA: TGTGCCAGCATCCCCGGACAGGGGGGAACCTACGAGCAGTACTTC
CDR3 protein: CASIPGQGGTYEQYF

clone size: NA
V gene: TRBV29-1
J gene: TRBJ2-2
D gene: TRBD2
CDR3 DNA: TGCAGCGTCTCCCCGGGACTAGCGGGACCGAACACCGGGGAGCTGTTTTTT
CDR3 protein: CSVSPGLAGPNTGELFF

clone size: few
V gene: TRBV7-6
J gene: TRBJ2-2
D gene: TRBD2
CDR3 DNA: TGTGCCAGCACTTCGACTAGCGGGAGTGCCGGGGAGCTGTTTTTT
CDR3 protein: CASTSTSGSAGELFF

clone size: NA
V gene: TRBV27
J gene: TRBJ2-5
D gene: NA
CDR3 DNA: TGTGCCAGCAGTGTGTGGGCAGGGCAAGAGACCCAGTACTTC
CDR3 protein: CASSVWAGQETQYF

clone size: few
V gene: TRBV11-3
J gene: TRBJ1-2
D gene: TRBD1
CDR3 DNA: TGTGCCAGCATCCTAGACCCCTCAGGGGGCGTTTGCTATGGCTACACCTTC
CDR3 protein: CASILDPSGGVCYGYTF

clone size: few
V gene: TRBV7-7
J gene: TRBJ2-6
D gene: NA
CDR3 DNA: TGTGCCAGCAGCTTAGCGGTGGCAGGGAGCTCTGGGGCCAACGTCCTGACTTTC
CDR3 protein: CASSLAVAGSSGANVLTF

clone size: many
V gene: TRBV12-3/TRBV12-4
J gene: TRBJ2-5
D gene: NA
CDR3 DNA: TGTGCCAGCAGTACAGTCCAAGAGACCCAGTACTTC
CDR3 protein: CASSTVQETQYF

clone size: NA
V gene: TRBV5-5
J gene: TRBJ2-3
D gene: TRBD2
CDR3 DNA: TGTGCCAGCAGCTTTTGGACTAGCGGGACCACAGATACGCAGTATTTT
CDR3 protein: CASSFWTSGTTDTQYF

clone size: few
V gene: TRBV14
J gene: TRBJ1-5
D gene: TRBD1
CDR3 DNA: TGTGCCAGCAGCCGCCCTTGTCCGGGACAGGGGGTTGTAGAACAGCCCCAGCATTTT
CDR3 protein: CASSRPCPGQGVVEQPQHF

clone size: many
V gene: TRBV5-6
J gene: TRBJ2-2
D gene: NA
CDR3 DNA: TGTGCCAGCAGCTTGAGAGTATCGTACACCGGGGAGCTGTTTTTT
CDR3 protein: CASSLRVSYTGELFF

clone size: many
V gene: TRBV6-5
J gene: TRBJ2-7
D gene: TRBD2
CDR3 DNA: TGTGCCAGCAAACGGGGGGATCGCGAGCAGTACTTC
CDR3 protein: CASKRGDREQYF

clone size: many
V gene: TRBV12-3/TRBV12-4
J gene: TRBJ1-1
D gene: NA
CDR3 DNA: TGTGCCAGCAGTTTAAGTTCAGAGGGGAACACTGAAGCTTTCTTT
CDR3 protein: CASSLSSEGNTEAFF

clone size: few
V gene: TRBV10-3
J gene: TRBJ2-7
D gene: NA
CDR3 DNA: TGTGCCATCAGTGACAGTGGCGTGTACGAGCAGTACTTC
CDR3 protein: CAISDSGVYEQYF

clone size: many
V gene: TRBV24-1
J gene: TRBJ1-5
D gene: NA
CDR3 DNA: TGTGCCACCAGTGCAGGGTTAAGCAATCAGCCCCAGCATTTT
CDR3 protein: CATSAGLSNQPQHF

clone size: many
V gene: TRBV24-1
J gene: TRBJ1-2
D gene: NA
CDR3 DNA: TGTGCCACCAGCTTCGCGGACGGAGCTAACTATGGCTACACCTTC
CDR3 protein: CATSFADGANYGYTF

clone size: many
V gene: TRBV6-1
J gene: TRBJ2-7
D gene: NA
CDR3 DNA: TGTGCCATCACCGGGACTTACCCTTACGAGCAGTACTTC
CDR3 protein: CAITGTYPYEQYF

clone size: few
V gene: TRBV6-1
J gene: TRBJ2-1
D gene: TRBD1
CDR3 DNA: TGTGCCAGCAGTGGTTCGGGAACAGGGGCGTGGAATGAGCAGTTCTTC
CDR3 protein: CASSGSGTGAWNEQFF

clone size: NA
V gene: TRBV7-6
J gene: TRBJ2-7
D gene: NA
CDR3 DNA: TGTGCCAGCAGCTTAGGGTGGAGGGGGAGTGAGCAGTACTTC
CDR3 protein: CASSLGWRGSEQYF

clone size: many
V gene: TRBV12-3/TRBV12-4
J gene: TRBJ2-7
D gene: NA
CDR3 DNA: TGTGCCAGCAGTGGCCCCGGAGGTCAAAACTCCTACGAGCAGTACTTC
CDR3 protein: CASSGPGGQNSYEQYF

clone size: many
V gene: TRBV6-1
J gene: TRBJ2-1
D gene: NA
CDR3 DNA: TGTGCCAGCAGTGTCGACAGGTTAGACTACAATGAGCAGTTCTTC
CDR3 protein: CASSVDRLDYNEQFF